These 9 T cell receptor beta chains were sequenced from one sample in a study of blood T cell repertoires in COVID-19. The method was immunoSEQ multiplex PCR; TCRdb's version includes in-frame clones alone and lacks a portion of them. The sample carries tens of thousands of clones, around 85% recorded once. Sample: peripheral blood. These receptors all come from a woman over 75 with acute or convalescent COVID-19.

This chain uses TRBV6-5 with TRBJ1-3; D ambiguous. The CDR3 has 15 amino acids. V was shortened by 7 bases and J by 0 bases, with 13 bases between the two germline ends. Germline V lookup: CDR1 MNHEY, CDR2 SVGAGI. CDR3 nucleotides: TGTGCCAGCAAGAGGGCCGGGGACTCTGGAAACACCATATATTTT. Amino acid sequence: CASKRAGDSGNTIYF.

This sequence joins TRBV7-3 and TRBJ1-2; D gene uncertain. The CDR3 totals 13 residues. Trimming took off 2 bases at V and 8 bases at J, with 12 bases between the two ends. Germline V gene sequence: CDR1 SGHTA, CDR2 FQGTGA. The CDR3 is CASSLAGSGGYTF. In DNA form, the CDR3 reads TGTGCCAGCAGCTTAGCAGGCAGCGGGGGCTACACCTTC.

The chain links TRBV18 to TRBJ1-1; 9 bases align to TRBD1. The CDR3 extends over 15 amino acids. The junction had 5 bases not matched to a gene; V was cut back by 5 bases and J by 1 base. Germline loops: CDR1 KGHSH, CDR2 LQKENI. The CDR3 reads CASSKWTGENTEAFF. The CDR3 DNA reads as TGTGCCAGCTCAAAGTGGACAGGGGAGAACACTGAAGCTTTCTTT.

The V gene is TRBV9, the J gene TRBJ1-2, with 7 positions matching TRBD1. The CDR3 contains 15 residues. Germline V gene sequence: CDR1 SGDLS, CDR2 YYNGEE. V lost 0 bases and J lost 7; bases outside the gene matches: 9. The CDR3 DNA reads TGTGCCAGCAGCGTAGTGACAGGGAATATGGGTGGCTACACCTTC. Encoded protein: CASSVVTGNMGGYTF.

This chain links TRBV30 with TRBJ1-2; D is perhaps TRBD1 (5 bases). This CDR3 contains 13 residues. Germline V gene sequence: CDR1 GTSNPN, CDR2 SVGIG (reference sequence). With 2 bases removed from V and 3 bases from J, the gap between germline ends came to 10 bases. In DNA form, the CDR3 reads TGTGCCTGGAGTCCCGGGGGGGACTATGGCTACACCTTC. Translation gives CAWSPGGDYGYTF.

The chain joins TRBV19 to TRBJ1-1, with 9 bases aligning to TRBD1. After removal of 0 bases from V and 5 bases from J, the junction contained 4 bases not matched to a gene. In germline, CDR1 is LNHDA, CDR2 SQIVND (reference sequence). The CDR3 is 15 residues long. The CDR3 coding sequence is TGTGCCAGTAGTATAGACACAGGGGGCAGGACTGAAGCTTTCTTT. It is translated as CASSIDTGGRTEAFF.

V and J are TRBV7-2 and TRBJ1-2; D perhaps matches TRBD1 (6 bases). This CDR3 spans 15 amino acids. Trimming removed 5 bases from V and 0 bases from J, with 13 bases in between. Per the germline V gene, CDR1 is SGHTA and CDR2 is FQGNSA. The DNA of the CDR3 is TGTGCCAGCAGCGAATGGGGGGGCTCTAACTATGGCTACACCTTC. It yields the protein CASSEWGGSNYGYTF.

J is TRBJ2-2 and V is TRBV4-1, with 7 nucleotides matching TRBD1. This CDR3 region has 15 residues. Germline V gene sequence: CDR1 MGHRA, CDR2 YSYEKL. V lost 4 bases, J lost 3 bases, and 5 bases stayed unmatched. CDR3 sequence: CASSRTGVDTGELFF. Here the CDR3 DNA reads TGCGCCAGCAGCCGAACAGGGGTGGACACCGGGGAGCTGTTTTTT.

This clone was recorded only once. CDR3 in amino acids: CASSVDREGYTF. Written as DNA, the CDR3 is TGTGCCAGCAGCGTGGACAGGGAGGGCTACACCTTC. V and J are TRBV9 and TRBJ1-2, with 8 bases identical to TRBD1. Unmatched junction bases numbered 2, after V lost 2 bases and J lost 8 bases. Looked up from germline, CDR1 is SGDLS and CDR2 is YYNGEE. The CDR3 sequence is 12 residues long. The full variable domain, its missing parts supplied by reference TRBV9 and TRBJ1-2, is DSGVTQTPKHLITATGQRVTLRCSPRSGDLSVYWYQQSLDQGLQFLIQYYNGEERAKGNILERFSAQQFPDLHSELNLSSLELGDSALYFCASSVDREGYTFGSGTRLTVV.